This T cell receptor beta chain was captured by sequencing in a study of CD8+ T cells in alopecia areata. Study results and caveats: In lesional scalp, particularly from alopecia totalis/universalis, clonality was higher than in normal scalp.

The authors extracted RNA and reverse transcribed it into cDNA as the sequencing template. This table comes from immunoSEQ multiplex PCR, and its TCRdb copy is limited to in-frame clones, with some not included. The profile shows 30,000 to 40,000 clones, nearly 55% of them singletons. On this clone itself: Its specificity is unknown.

Trimming removed 3 bases at V and 6 bases at J, with 11 bases between. The germline V gene encodes CDR1 LNHDA and CDR2 SQIVND (reference sequence). The CDR3 covers 13 residues. It was for about 5 patients that CD4+ cells were sorted into CD25+CD127- cells. Material: CD4+ Tregs sorted from blood. The rearrangement links TRBV19 to TRBJ1-2; possible D gene TRBD1, 5 bases. The receptor was derived from a human donor with alopecia areata. As DNA, the CDR3 is TGTGCCAGTAGTATTCGCAGGGATCATGGCTACACCTTC. As protein: CASSIRRDHGYTF.